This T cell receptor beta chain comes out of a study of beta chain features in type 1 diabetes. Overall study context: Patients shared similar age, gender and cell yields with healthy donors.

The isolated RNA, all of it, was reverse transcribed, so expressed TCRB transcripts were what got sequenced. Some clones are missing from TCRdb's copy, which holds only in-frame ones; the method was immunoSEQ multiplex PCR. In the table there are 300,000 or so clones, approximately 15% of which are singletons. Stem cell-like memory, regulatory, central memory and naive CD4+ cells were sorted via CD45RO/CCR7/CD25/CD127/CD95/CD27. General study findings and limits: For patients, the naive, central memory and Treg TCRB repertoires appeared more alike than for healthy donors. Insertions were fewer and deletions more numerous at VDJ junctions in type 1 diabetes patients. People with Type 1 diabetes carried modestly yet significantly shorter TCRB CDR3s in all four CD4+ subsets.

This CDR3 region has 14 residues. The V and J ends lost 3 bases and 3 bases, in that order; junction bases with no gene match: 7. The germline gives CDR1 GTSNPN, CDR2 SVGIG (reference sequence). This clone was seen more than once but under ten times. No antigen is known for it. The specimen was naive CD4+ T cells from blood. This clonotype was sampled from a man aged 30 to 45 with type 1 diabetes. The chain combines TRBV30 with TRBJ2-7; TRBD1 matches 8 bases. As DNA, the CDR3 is TGTGCCTGGAGAGACTGGACAGGGAACTACGAGCAGTACTTC. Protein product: CAWRDWTGNYEQYF.